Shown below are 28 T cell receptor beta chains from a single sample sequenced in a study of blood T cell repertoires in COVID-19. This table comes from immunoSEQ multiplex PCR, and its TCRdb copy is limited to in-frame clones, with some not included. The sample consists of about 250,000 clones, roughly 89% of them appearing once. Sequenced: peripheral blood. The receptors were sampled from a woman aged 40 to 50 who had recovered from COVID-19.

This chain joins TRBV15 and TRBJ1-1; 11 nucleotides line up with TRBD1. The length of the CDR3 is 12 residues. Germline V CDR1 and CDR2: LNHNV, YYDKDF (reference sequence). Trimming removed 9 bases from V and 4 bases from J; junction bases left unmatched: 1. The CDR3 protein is CATGTGGTEAFF. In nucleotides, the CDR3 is TGTGCCACGGGGACAGGGGGCACTGAAGCTTTCTTT.

The CDR3 DNA sequence: TGTGCCATCAGTGAGTCCCTTCGGGCAGGGGCGAATGGCTACACCTTC. Its translation: CAISESLRAGANGYTF. The chain recombines TRBV10-3 with TRBJ1-2, with D possibly being TRBD1 (6 bases). The CDR3 length is 16 residues. Trimming removed 0 bases from V and 6 bases from J, with 17 bases in between. Germline CDR1 ENHRY, CDR2 SYGVKD.

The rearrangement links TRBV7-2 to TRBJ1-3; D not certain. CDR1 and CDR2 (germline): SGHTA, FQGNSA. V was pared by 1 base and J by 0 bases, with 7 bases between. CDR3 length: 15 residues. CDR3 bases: TGTGCCAGCAGCTTAGGTACACGCTCTGGAAACACCATATATTTT. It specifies CASSLGTRSGNTIYF.

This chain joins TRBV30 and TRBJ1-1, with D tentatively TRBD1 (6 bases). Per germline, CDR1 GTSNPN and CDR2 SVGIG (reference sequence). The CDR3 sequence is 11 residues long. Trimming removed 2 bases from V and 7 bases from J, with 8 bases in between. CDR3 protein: CAWSPTGEAFF. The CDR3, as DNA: TGTGCCTGGAGTCCGACAGGTGAAGCTTTCTTT.

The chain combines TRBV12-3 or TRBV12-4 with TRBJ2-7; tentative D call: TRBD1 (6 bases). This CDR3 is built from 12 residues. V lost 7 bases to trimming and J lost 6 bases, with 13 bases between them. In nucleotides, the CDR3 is TGTGCCAGCACCAAGGACAGCCTCGAGCAGTACTTC. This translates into CASTKDSLEQYF.

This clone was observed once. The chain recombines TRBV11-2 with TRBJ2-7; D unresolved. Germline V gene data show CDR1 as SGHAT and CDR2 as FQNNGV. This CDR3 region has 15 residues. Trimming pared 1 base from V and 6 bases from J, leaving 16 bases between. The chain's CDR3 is CASSLVRLDTSEQYF. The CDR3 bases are TGTGCCAGCAGCTTAGTCCGCTTAGACACCTCCGAGCAGTACTTC.

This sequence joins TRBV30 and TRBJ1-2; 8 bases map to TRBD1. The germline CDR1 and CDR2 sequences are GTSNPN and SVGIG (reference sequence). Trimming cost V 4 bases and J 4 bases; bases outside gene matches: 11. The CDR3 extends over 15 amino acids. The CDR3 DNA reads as TGTGCCTGGACCTTCCTCAGGGGGCGCACCTATGGCTACACCTTC. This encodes CAWTFLRGRTYGYTF.

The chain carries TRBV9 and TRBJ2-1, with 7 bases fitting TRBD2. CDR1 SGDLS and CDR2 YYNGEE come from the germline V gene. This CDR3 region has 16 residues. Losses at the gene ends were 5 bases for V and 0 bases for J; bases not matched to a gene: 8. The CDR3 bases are TGTGCCAGCAGTCTTTCTAGCGGAAGCTCCTACAATGAGCAGTTCTTC. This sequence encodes CASSLSSGSSYNEQFF.

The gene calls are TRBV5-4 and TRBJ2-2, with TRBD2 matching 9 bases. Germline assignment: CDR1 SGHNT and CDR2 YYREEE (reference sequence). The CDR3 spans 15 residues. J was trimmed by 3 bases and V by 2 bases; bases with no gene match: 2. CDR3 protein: CASSFGLAYTGELFF. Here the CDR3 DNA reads TGTGCCAGCAGCTTCGGACTAGCGTACACCGGGGAGCTGTTTTTT.

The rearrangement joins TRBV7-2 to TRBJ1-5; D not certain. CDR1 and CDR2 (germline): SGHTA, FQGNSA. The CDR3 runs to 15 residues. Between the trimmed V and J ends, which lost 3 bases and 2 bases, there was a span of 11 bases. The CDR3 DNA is TGTGCCAGCAGCTTCGCGGCAGTCGGCAATCAGCCCCAGCATTTT. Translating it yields CASSFAAVGNQPQHF.

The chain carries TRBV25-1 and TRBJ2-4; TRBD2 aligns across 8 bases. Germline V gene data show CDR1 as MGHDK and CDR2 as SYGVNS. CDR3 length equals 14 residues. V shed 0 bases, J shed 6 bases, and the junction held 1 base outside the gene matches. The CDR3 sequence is CASSEYAGGNIQYF. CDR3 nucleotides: TGTGCCAGCAGTGAATACGCGGGGGGAAACATTCAGTACTTC.

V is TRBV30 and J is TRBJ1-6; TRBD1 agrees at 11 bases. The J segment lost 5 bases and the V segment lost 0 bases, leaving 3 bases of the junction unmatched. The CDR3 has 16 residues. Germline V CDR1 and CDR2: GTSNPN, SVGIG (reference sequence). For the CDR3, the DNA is TGTGCCTGGAGTGTAGGGACAGGGGGTAATAATTCACCCCTCCACTTT. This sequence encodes CAWSVGTGGNNSPLHF.

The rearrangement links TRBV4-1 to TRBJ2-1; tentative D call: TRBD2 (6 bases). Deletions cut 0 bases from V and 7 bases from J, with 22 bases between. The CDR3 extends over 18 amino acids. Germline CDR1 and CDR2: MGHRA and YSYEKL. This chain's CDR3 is CASSQDPPGRLSVNEQFF. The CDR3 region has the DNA TGCGCCAGCAGCCAAGATCCCCCAGGGAGGTTAAGTGTGAATGAGCAGTTCTTC.

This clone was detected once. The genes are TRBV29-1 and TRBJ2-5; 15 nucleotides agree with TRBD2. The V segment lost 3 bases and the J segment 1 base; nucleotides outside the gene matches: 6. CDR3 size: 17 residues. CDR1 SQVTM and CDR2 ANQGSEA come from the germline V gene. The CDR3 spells CSVDGLAGGRSQETQYF. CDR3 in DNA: TGCAGCGTTGACGGACTAGCGGGGGGGCGGTCCCAAGAGACCCAGTACTTC. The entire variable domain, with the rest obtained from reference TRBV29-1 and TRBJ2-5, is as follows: SAVISQKPSRDICQRGTSLTIQCQVDSQVTMMFWYRQQPGQSLTLIATANQGSEATYESGFVIDKFPISRPNLTFSTLTVSNMSPEDSSIYLCSVDGLAGGRSQETQYFGPGTRLLVL.

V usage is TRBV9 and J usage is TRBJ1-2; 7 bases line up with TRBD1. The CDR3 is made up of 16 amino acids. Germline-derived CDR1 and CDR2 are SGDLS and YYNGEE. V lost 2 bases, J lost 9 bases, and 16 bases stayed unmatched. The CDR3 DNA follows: TGTGCCAGCAGCGTTACCTCCCTTGACAGGGCGGGGAGCTACACCTTC. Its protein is CASSVTSLDRAGSYTF.

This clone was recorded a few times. The CDR3 region has the DNA TGTGCCAGCAGCCCGAGGGTAACCCCTTCTGAAAAACTGTTTTTT. Protein sequence: CASSPRVTPSEKLFF. This sequence joins TRBV6-5 and TRBJ1-4, with D hard to call. Germline CDR1 is MNHEY and CDR2 is SVGAGI. The CDR3 has 15 amino acids. The V end was cut by 6 bases, the J end by 7 bases, with 18 bases between.

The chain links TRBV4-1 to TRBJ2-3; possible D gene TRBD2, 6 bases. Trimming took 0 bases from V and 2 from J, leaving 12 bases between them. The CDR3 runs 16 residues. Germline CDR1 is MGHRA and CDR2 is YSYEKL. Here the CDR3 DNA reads TGCGCCAGCAGCCAAGATCCGGGGGTGACCACAGATACGCAGTATTTT. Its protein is CASSQDPGVTTDTQYF.

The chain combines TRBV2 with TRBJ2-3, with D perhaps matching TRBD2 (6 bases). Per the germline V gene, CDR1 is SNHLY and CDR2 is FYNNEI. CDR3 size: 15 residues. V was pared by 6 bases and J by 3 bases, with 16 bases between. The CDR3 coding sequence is TGTGCCAGCAGGGGCCAGGCGGGGAAGACAGATACGCAGTATTTT. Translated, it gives CASRGQAGKTDTQYF.

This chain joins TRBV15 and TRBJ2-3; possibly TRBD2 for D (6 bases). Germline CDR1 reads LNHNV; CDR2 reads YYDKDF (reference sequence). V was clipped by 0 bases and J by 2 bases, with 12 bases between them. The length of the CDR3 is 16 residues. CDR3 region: CATSRDQSSATDTQYF. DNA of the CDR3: TGTGCCACCAGCAGAGATCAGTCTAGCGCCACAGATACGCAGTATTTT.

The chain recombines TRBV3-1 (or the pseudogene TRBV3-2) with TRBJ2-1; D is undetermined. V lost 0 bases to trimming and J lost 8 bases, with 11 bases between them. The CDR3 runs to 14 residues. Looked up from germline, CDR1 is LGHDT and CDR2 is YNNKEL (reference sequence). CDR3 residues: CASSQDRLLDEQFF. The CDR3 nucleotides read TGTGCCAGCAGCCAAGATAGACTTCTCGATGAGCAGTTCTTC.

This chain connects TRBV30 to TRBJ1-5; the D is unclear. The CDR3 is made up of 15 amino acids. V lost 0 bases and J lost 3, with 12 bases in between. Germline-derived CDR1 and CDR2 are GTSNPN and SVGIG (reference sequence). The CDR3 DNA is TGTGCCTGGAGTGTAATCGCAGGAATCAATCAGCCCCAGCATTTT. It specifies CAWSVIAGINQPQHF.

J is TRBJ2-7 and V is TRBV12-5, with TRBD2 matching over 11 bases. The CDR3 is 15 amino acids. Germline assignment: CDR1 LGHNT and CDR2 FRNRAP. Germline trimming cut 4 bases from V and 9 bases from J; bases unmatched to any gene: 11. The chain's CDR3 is CASGSPTSGRRRQYF. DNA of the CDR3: TGTGCTAGTGGTTCCCCCACTAGCGGGAGACGACGGCAGTACTTC.

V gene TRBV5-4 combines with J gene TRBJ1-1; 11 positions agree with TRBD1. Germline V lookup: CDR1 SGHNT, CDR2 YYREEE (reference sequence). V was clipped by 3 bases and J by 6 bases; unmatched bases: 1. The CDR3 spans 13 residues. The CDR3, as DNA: TGTGCCAGCAGCTGGGACAGGGGGGCTGAAGCTTTCTTT. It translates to CASSWDRGAEAFF.

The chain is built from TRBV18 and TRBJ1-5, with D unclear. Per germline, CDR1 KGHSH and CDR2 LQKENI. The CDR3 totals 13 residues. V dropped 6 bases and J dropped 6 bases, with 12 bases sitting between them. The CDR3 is CASSIEQTQPQHF. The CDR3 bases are TGTGCCAGCTCCATTGAACAGACTCAGCCCCAGCATTTT.

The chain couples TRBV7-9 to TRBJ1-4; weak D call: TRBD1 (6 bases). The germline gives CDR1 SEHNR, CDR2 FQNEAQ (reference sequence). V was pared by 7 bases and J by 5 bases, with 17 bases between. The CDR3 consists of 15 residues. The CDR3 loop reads CASTLLGQENEKLFF. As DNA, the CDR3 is TGTGCCAGCACCTTGTTGGGACAAGAAAATGAAAAACTGTTTTTT.

CDR3 DNA: TGTGCCAGCAGCTTGGACGACAGGGGGAACGGCTACACCTTC. The encoded protein is CASSLDDRGNGYTF. The chain joins TRBV5-4 to TRBJ1-2; 9 nucleotides match TRBD1. Germline V lookup: CDR1 SGHNT, CDR2 YYREEE (reference sequence). Unmatched junction bases numbered 5, after V lost 0 bases and J lost 8 bases. The CDR3 spans 14 residues.

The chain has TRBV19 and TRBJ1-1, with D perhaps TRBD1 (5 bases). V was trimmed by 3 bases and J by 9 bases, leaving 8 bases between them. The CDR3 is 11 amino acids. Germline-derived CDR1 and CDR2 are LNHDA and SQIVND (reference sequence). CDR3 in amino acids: CASSISGKAFF. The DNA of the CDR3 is TGTGCCAGTAGTATCTCAGGGAAAGCTTTCTTT.

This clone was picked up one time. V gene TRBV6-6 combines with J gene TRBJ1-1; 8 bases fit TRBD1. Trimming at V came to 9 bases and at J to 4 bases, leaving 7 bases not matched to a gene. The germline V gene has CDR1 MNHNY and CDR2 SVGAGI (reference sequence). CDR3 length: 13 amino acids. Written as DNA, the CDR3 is TGTGCCAGTTCGGACAGGGCGGGCACTGAAGCTTTCTTT. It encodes CASSDRAGTEAFF.